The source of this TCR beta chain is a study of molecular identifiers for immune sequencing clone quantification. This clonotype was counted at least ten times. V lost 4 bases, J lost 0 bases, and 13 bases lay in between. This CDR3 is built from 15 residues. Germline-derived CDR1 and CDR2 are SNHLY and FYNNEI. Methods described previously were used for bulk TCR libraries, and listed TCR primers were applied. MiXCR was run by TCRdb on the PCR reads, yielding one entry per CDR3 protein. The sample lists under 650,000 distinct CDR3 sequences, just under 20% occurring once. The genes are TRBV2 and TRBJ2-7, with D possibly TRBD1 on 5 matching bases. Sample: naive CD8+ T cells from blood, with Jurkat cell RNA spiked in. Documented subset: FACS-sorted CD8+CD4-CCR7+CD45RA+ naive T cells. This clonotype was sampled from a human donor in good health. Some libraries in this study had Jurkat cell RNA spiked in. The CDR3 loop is CASSAGQVYSYEQYF. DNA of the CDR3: TGTGCCAGCAGTGCAGGGCAGGTGTACTCCTACGAGCAGTACTTC.